The clone carrying this T cell receptor (beta chain) was seen a few times. The V and J ends lost 2 bases and 9 bases, in that order; junction bases with no gene match: 5. Per germline, CDR1 MNHNS and CDR2 SASEGT. There are 15 residues in the CDR3. All donors qualified as healthy HIV-negative adults and had experienced no recent acute infections or vaccinations. CD45RO+ cells plus CCR7-negative CD45RA+ TemRA cells formed CD8 memory. Only in-frame clones appear in the TCRdb table, and some are missing; sequencing was by immunoSEQ multiplex PCR. The sample carries approximately 98,000 clones, roughly 70% recorded once. This entry is derived from a study of shared clonotypes between healthy human individuals.

Sequenced input: memory CD8+ T cells sorted from blood. Subset described: CD45RO+ cells pooled with CCR7-negative TemRA cells. The chain links TRBV6-1 to TRBJ2-1; TRBD2 aligns across 12 bases. The receptor's source is a woman in her thirties in good health. The CDR3 DNA follows: TGTGCCAGCAGTGAACAACTAGCGGGAGGTTTTGAGCAGTTCTTC. Amino acid sequence: CASSEQLAGGFEQFF.